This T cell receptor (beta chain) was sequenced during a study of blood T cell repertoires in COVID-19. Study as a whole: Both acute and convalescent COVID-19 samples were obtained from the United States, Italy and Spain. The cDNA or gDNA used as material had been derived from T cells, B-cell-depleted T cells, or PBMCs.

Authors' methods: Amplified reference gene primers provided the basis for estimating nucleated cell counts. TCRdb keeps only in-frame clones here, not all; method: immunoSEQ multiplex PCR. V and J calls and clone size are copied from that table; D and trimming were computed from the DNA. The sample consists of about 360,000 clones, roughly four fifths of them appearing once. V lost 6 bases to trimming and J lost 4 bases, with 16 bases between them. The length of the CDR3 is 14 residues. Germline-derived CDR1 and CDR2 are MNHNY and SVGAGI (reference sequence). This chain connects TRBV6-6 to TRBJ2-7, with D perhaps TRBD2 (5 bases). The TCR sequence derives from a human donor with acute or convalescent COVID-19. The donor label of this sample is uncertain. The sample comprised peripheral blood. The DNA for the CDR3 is TGTGCCAGCAGCCCTGAAGGGAGTGCATACGAGCAGTACTTC. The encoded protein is CASSPEGSAYEQYF.